The 5 T cell receptor beta chains below come from one sample, sequenced in a study of shared clonotypes between healthy human individuals. Repertoires were generated with immunoSEQ multiplex PCR, while TCRdb's copy carries only in-frame clones and drops some. The sample consists of 470,000 or so clones, 81% of them appearing once. Sequencing was carried out using PBMCs. Receptors were obtained from a woman aged 40 to 55 in good health. Some clones in this sample may be carry-over from other donors' samples.

A note on this clone: A far larger clone is one nucleotide away, so this likely arose from a read error. The chain carries TRBV11-2 and TRBJ1-4, with unresolved D. Germline V gene sequence: CDR1 SGHAT, CDR2 FQNNGV. Trimming left V 1 base short and J 10 bases short, with 10 bases between. The length of the CDR3 is 13 residues. The CDR3 sequence is CASSLGTVGKLFF. In nucleotides, the CDR3 is TGTGCCAGCAGCTTAGGTACAGTGGGAAAACTGTTTTTT.

The V gene is TRBV19, the J gene TRBJ1-4; no reliable D call. Trimming took off 4 bases at V and 2 bases at J, with 11 bases between the two ends. Germline CDR1 is LNHDA and CDR2 is SQIVND (reference sequence). This CDR3 is 15 amino acids long. CDR3: CASSRLLLTNEKLFF. CDR3 DNA sequence: TGTGCCAGTAGTAGGCTGCTTTTGACTAATGAAAAACTGTTTTTT. Complete variable domain (other parts from reference TRBV19 and TRBJ1-4): DGGITQSPKYLFRKEGQNVTLSCEQNLNHDAMYWYRQDPGQGLRLIYYSQIVNDFQKGDIAEGYSVSREKKESFPLTVTSAQKNPTAFYLCASSRLLLTNEKLFFGSGTQLSVL.

As for this clone: Only one base separates this from a far larger clonotype, so it likely reflects a read error. Other DNA sequences of this sample code for an identical CDR3. This chain uses TRBV30 with TRBJ2-1; D is unresolved. The CDR3 is made up of 12 amino acids. Looked up from germline, CDR1 is GTSNPN and CDR2 is SVGIG (reference sequence). The CDR3 loop is CAWSDTSPEQFF. DNA of the CDR3: TGTGCTTGGAGTGACACGAGCCCTGAGCAGTTCTTC.

The chain links TRBV4-1 to TRBJ1-2; 7 nucleotides line up with TRBD1. The germline gives CDR1 MGHRA, CDR2 YSYEKL. CDR3 length equals 14 residues. The J segment lost 4 bases and the V segment lost 1 base, leaving 3 bases of the junction unmatched. DNA of the CDR3: TGCGCCAGCAGCCAAGGGACAGGAACCTATGGCTACACCTTC. Its protein product is CASSQGTGTYGYTF.

This chain joins TRBV5-5 and TRBJ2-7; 9 nucleotides align to TRBD2. Germline CDR1 is SGHKS and CDR2 is YYEKEE (reference sequence). The V gene end was trimmed by 3 bases and the J gene end by 5 bases; junction bases not matched to a gene: 6. The CDR3 runs to 14 residues. The CDR3 spells CASSSYSGSHEQYF. The CDR3 DNA reads as TGTGCCAGCAGCTCTTATAGCGGGAGCCACGAGCAGTACTTC.